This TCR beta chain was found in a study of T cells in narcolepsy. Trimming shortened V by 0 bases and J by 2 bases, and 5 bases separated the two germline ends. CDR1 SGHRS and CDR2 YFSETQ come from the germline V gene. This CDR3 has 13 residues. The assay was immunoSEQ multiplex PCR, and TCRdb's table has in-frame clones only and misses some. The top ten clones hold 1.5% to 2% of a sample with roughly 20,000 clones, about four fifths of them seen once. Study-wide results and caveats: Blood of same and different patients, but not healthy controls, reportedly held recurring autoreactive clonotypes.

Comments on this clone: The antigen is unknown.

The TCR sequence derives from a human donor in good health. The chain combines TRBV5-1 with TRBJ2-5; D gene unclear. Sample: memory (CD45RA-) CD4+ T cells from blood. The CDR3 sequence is CASSLAFQETQYF. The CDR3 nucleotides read TGCGCCAGCAGCTTGGCCTTTCAAGAGACCCAGTACTTC.